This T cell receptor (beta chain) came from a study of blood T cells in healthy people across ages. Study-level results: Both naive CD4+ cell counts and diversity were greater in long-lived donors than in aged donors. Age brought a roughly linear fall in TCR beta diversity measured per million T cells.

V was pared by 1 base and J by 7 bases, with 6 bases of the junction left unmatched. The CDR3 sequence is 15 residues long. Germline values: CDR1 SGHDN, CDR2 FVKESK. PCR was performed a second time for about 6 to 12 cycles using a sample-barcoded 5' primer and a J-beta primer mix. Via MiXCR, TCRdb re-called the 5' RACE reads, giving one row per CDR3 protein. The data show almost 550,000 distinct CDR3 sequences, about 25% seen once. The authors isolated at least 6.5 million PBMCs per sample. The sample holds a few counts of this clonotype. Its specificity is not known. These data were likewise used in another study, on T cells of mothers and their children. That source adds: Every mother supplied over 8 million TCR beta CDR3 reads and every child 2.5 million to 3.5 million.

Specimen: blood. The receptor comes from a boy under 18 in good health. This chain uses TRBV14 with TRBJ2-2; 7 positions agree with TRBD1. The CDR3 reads CASSQGTGVVGELFF. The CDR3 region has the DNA TGTGCCAGCAGCCAAGGGACAGGCGTCGTCGGGGAGCTGTTTTTT.